This T cell receptor (beta chain) was retrieved from a study of OX40 agonist ivuxolimab in advanced cancers. Study-level results: Researchers report that CD8+ T cells had, on average, more expanded clones than CD4+. Blood T cells, both CD4+ and CD8+, expanded clonally by week 6 at 0.1 to 3.0 mg/kg.

The study sampled blood at baseline, cycle 4 day 1, and cycle 7 day 1. The protocol was immunoSEQ multiplex PCR, while the TCRdb copy is restricted to in-frame clones and leaves out a portion. The top ten clones hold 20% to 25% of a sample with about 32,000 clones, approximately 80% of them seen once. V was trimmed by 1 base and J by 4 bases, leaving 10 bases between them. Germline loops: CDR1 MNHNS, CDR2 SASEGT. The CDR3 extends over 14 amino acids. As regards this clone: As yet, its antigen is unknown.

This sequence joins TRBV6-1 and TRBJ1-2, with D perhaps TRBD1 (5 bases). Sample: CD4+ or CD8+ T cells sorted from blood, taken in a trial of the OX40 agonist ivuxolimab. This TCR was recovered from an adult with an advanced solid tumor such as melanoma, head and neck, liver or kidney cancer. The CDR3 nucleotides are TGTGCCAGCAGTGAAGTGGGGGGGTCCTATGGCTACACCTTC. Its translation: CASSEVGGSYGYTF.